The 5 T cell receptor beta chains reported below all come from one sample, sequenced in a study of TIL therapy for anti-PD-1-resistant metastatic lung cancer. This was the immunoSEQ v3 assay. Assay: immunoSEQ multiplex PCR; the TCRdb copy retains only in-frame clones and omits some. The sample consists of 40,000 to 55,000 clones, 65% to 80% of them appearing once. The sample's time point: pre-treatment sample, taken before nivolumab and TIL therapy. The sample was blood, taken at baseline. The receptors come from a woman aged 30 to 85 with non-small cell lung cancer.

J is TRBJ2-5 and V is TRBV5-4, with no clear D. The V end was cut by 0 bases, the J end by 5 bases, with 8 bases between. This CDR3 is built from 13 residues. Germline CDR1 and CDR2: SGHNT and YYREEE (reference sequence). The CDR3 bases are TGTGCCAGCAGCTTGGACGGTAGGGAGACCCAGTACTTC. Translated, it gives CASSLDGRETQYF.

The chain is built from TRBV6-6 and TRBJ2-7; tentatively, D is TRBD1 (5 bases). Germline CDR1 reads MNHNY; CDR2 reads SVGAGI (reference sequence). Trimming pared 6 bases from V and 3 bases from J, leaving 9 bases between. CDR3 length equals 12 residues. The CDR3 DNA sequence: TGTGCCAGCAGGGGGCCCAACTACGAGCAGTACTTC. Protein product: CASRGPNYEQYF.

The rearrangement uses TRBV5-1 and TRBJ2-1, with 9 bases fitting TRBD2. There are 15 residues in the CDR3. The germline gives CDR1 SGHRS, CDR2 YFSETQ. V lost 7 bases and J lost 4; bases outside the gene matches: 9. The CDR3 loop reads CASELGLATYNEQFF. The CDR3 DNA is TGCGCCAGCGAATTGGGACTAGCTACATACAATGAGCAGTTCTTC.

Only a few counts were recorded for this clone. J is TRBJ2-7 and V is TRBV2; tentative D call: TRBD2 (7 bases). Per the germline V gene, CDR1 is SNHLY and CDR2 is FYNNEI. The V end lost 4 bases, the J end lost 1 base, and 14 bases lay between the germline ends. The CDR3 runs 15 residues. This CDR3 reads CASSALGGLSYEQYF. The CDR3 DNA reads TGTGCCAGCAGTGCTTTGGGGGGGCTTTCCTACGAGCAGTACTTC.

The chain couples TRBV2 to TRBJ2-3, with 14 bases that match TRBD2. CDR3 length: 15 amino acids. J was trimmed by 6 bases and V by 5 bases; bases with no gene match: 4. The germline CDR1 and CDR2 sequences are SNHLY and FYNNEI. The CDR3 reads CASSPGLAGDDTQYF. The CDR3, as DNA: TGTGCCAGCAGTCCGGGACTAGCGGGAGACGATACGCAGTATTTT.